The 3 T cell receptor beta chains below all came from one sample that was sequenced in a study of blood T cell repertoires in COVID-19. Sequencing used immunoSEQ multiplex PCR; TCRdb keeps in-frame clones, though not all of them. The table has around 230,000 clones, 88% seen once; the top ten hold 2.6%. Sequencing was carried out using PBMCs or T cells enriched from blood (not recorded which). The receptor set was obtained from a woman younger than 45 who had recovered from COVID-19.

The chain links TRBV19 to TRBJ1-1; TRBD1 is a possible D gene (6 bases). The V gene's germline CDR1 is LNHDA and CDR2 SQIVND (reference sequence). The CDR3 spans 15 residues. With 0 bases removed from V and 4 bases from J, the gap between germline ends came to 12 bases. In nucleotides, the CDR3 is TGTGCCAGTAGTATAGAGGGGGGGCGCGGCACTGAAGCTTTCTTT. It encodes CASSIEGGRGTEAFF.

The genes are TRBV9 and TRBJ1-1, with D tentatively TRBD1 (6 bases). CDR1 SGDLS and CDR2 YYNGEE come from the germline V gene. This CDR3 has 15 residues. The V gene lost 1 base and the J gene lost 6 bases, with 16 bases spanning the gap. The CDR3 DNA reads as TGTGCCAGCAGCGTAACAGGGATAGGGTCACCTGAAGCTTTCTTT. Translated: CASSVTGIGSPEAFF.

At least ten counts were recorded for this clone. This rearrangement joins TRBV4-1 to TRBJ2-1, with TRBD2 matching over 11 bases. The germline CDR1 and CDR2 sequences are MGHRA and YSYEKL. The J segment lost 6 bases and the V segment lost 5 bases, leaving 12 bases of the junction unmatched. The CDR3 runs to 17 residues. The CDR3 DNA reads as TGCGCCAGCAGCGGGCGGCCTCTAGCGGGGGGCCCCAATGAGCAGTTCTTC. This encodes CASSGRPLAGGPNEQFF.